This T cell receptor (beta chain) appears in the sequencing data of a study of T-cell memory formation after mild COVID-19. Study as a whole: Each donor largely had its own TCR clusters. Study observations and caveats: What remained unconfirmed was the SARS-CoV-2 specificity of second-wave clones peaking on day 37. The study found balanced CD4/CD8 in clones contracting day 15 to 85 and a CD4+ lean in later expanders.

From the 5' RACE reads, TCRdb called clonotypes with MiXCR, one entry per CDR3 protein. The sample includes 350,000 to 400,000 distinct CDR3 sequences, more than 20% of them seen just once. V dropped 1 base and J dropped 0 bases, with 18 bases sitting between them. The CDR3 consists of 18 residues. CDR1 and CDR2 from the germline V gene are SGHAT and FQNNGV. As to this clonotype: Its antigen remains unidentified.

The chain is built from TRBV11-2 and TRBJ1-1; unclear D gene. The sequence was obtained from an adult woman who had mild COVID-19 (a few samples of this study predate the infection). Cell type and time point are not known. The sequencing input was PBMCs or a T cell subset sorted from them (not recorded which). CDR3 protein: CASSLGVVSPNMNTEAFF. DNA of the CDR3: TGTGCCAGCAGCTTAGGGGTGGTGTCGCCCAACATGAACACTGAAGCTTTCTTT.